A selection of T cell receptor beta chains follows, all from one sample in a study of control samples from healthy donors and cancer patients. Data came from immunoSEQ multiplex PCR; TCRdb stores just in-frame clones and leaves some out. The sample shows 150,000 or so clones, just under 95% of them seen only once. Sequencing was performed on PBMCs. The source is a man aged 55 to 70 with colorectal cancer. Each CDR3 is given with its conserved first and last residue. Each record gives: J gene, V gene, clone size, D gene, CDR3 DNA, CDR3 protein. The D gene is left open where the match is weak. The size entry is marked missing in some rows and otherwise reads once, few, many or a size class.

>TRBJ1-1|TRBV18|.|.
TGTGCCAGCTCATTACACAGGGATTGGGACACTGAAGCTTTCTTT
CASSLHRDWDTEAFF
>TRBJ2-7|TRBV5-4|.|.
TGTGCCAGCAGCTCCCAACAGGGTTGGGAGAAGCGCTACGAGCAGTACTTC
CASSSQQGWEKRYEQYF
>TRBJ2-3|TRBV29-1|.|.
TGCAGCGTTGACAGGGGGGTCACAGATACGCAGTATTTT
CSVDRGVTDTQYF
>TRBJ2-4|TRBV12-3/TRBV12-4|.|.
TGTGCCAGCAGTGGGGCAGATCGAAACATTCAGTACTTC
CASSGADRNIQYF
>TRBJ2-3|TRBV24-1|.|TRBD1
TGTGCCACCAGTGATTTTTCGACAGGGAATGCAGATACGCAGTATTTT
CATSDFSTGNADTQYF
>TRBJ1-6|TRBV10-3|.|TRBD1
TGTGCCATCAGTAATTCGGGACAGGGGAATAATTCACCCCTCCACTTT
CAISNSGQGNNSPLHF
>TRBJ2-5|TRBV3-1/TRBV3-2|.|.
TGTGCCAGCAGCCAAAAAGGGAACCAAGAGACCCAGTACTTC
CASSQKGNQETQYF
>TRBJ2-5|TRBV9|.|TRBD2
TGTGCCAGCAGCCCCGGACTAGCGACAACCTGGGGAGAGACCCAGTACTTC
CASSPGLATTWGETQYF
>TRBJ2-7|TRBV5-4|few|.
TGTGCCAGCAGTGAACTAGCCGCTAGCGAGCAGTACTTC
CASSELAASEQYF
>TRBJ2-5|TRBV18|.|TRBD2
TGTGCCAGCTCACCACCGGGGGGGGAAATTCGAGAGACCCAGTACTTC
CASSPPGGEIRETQYF
>TRBJ2-5|TRBV4-1|.|TRBD2
TGCGCCAGCAGCCTCTCGCCTTTGACTAGCGGGGGGGCCGGGGAGACCCAGTACTTC
CASSLSPLTSGGAGETQYF
>TRBJ1-5|TRBV28|.|TRBD1
TGTGCCAGCAGTTTCCCACAGGGGGGATATCAGCCCCAGCATTTT
CASSFPQGGYQPQHF
>TRBJ1-2|TRBV6-4|.|.
TGTGCCAGCAGTGCGACAAGATCGAATGGCTACACCTTC
CASSATRSNGYTF
>TRBJ1-1|TRBV6-1|.|.
TGTGCCAGCAGTGACGAATGGGGGTGGGTGGACACTGAAGCTTTCTTT
CASSDEWGWVDTEAFF